Listed below are T cell receptor beta chains from one sample, sequenced in a study of T cell responses to AZD1222 COVID-19 vaccine. Clones were sequenced by immunoSEQ multiplex PCR, and TCRdb holds only the in-frame ones, with some missing. The repertoire holds about 140,000 clones, more than 85% seen once, with 3.5% to 4.5% in the top ten. Sequencing was performed on peripheral blood, taken 28 days after the second AZD1222 dose. The receptors were sampled from an adult who received the AZD1222 COVID-19 vaccine. Each CDR3 is given with its conserved first and last residue. Each record gives: V gene, CDR3 protein.

TRBV7-9	CASSLEGRGSYEQYF
TRBV3-1/TRBV3-2	CASSPTGNQPQHF
TRBV9	CASSVAGTVGYGYTF
TRBV7-8	CASSSETGSGGYTF
TRBV7-9	CASSLGGNTIYF
TRBV27	CASSPTGMRDTQYF
TRBV28	CASSSRSLNTEAFF
TRBV18	CASSPFASGGADTQYF
TRBV19	CASSMLGLDSLGYTF
TRBV7-9	CASSLGTGGSYEQYF
TRBV7-9	CASSVSPGELFF
TRBV15	CATTQTTGEAFF
TRBV4-3	CASSHTDSSSYEQYF
TRBV5-6	CASSILDGWNTGELFF
TRBV4-2	CASSQRQRYGYTF
TRBV6-2/TRBV6-3	CASSYSLANPYEQYF
TRBV7-6	CASSLGVLTSGNTIYF
TRBV15	CATSGDGGAETQYF
TRBV3-1/TRBV3-2	CASSPDPGGLHPSTDTQYF
TRBV5-1	CASSLGGPTSYNEQFF
TRBV7-8	CASEKGVAFTDTQYF
TRBV6-5	CASSLLHSAGGYTF
TRBV3-1/TRBV3-2	CASSQADRRTEAFF
TRBV7-2	CASSFKGGSVPYEQYF
TRBV6-2/TRBV6-3	CASSRGLGTYNEQFF
TRBV18	CASSGSWDGYTF
TRBV29-1	CSVKGAGQPQHF
TRBV5-4	CASSSTTGGFSEAFF
TRBV3-1/TRBV3-2	CASSQEIGVFRAQLDTQYF
TRBV10-3	CAISPGGARGYGYTF
TRBV3-1/TRBV3-2	CASSQGGFDTGELFF
TRBV6-2/TRBV6-3	CASSYDGPSGGETQYF
TRBV2	CASSEPGGSGHNEQFF
TRBV21-1	CASSNLDPHRAQHF
TRBV27	CASSLVYSNQPQHF
TRBV5-1	CASSLNDPAKNIQYF
TRBV7-9	CASTRRGPRHTYNEQFF
TRBV28	CASSLPLPREQSLHF
TRBV7-2	CASSTRQGAGYTF
TRBV5-1	CASSWGDRDNSPLHF
TRBV28	CASSLYRDSYNEQFF
TRBV5-1	CASTPGSGYGEKLFF
TRBV28	CASSITSPGRTNNSPLHF
TRBV28	CASSHGQVWDTQYF
TRBV7-9	CASGTGVGELFF
TRBV28	CASSSPAGEGETQYF
TRBV6-6	CASSYSGAGENSPLHF
TRBV18	CASSPRRTGGYNSPLHF